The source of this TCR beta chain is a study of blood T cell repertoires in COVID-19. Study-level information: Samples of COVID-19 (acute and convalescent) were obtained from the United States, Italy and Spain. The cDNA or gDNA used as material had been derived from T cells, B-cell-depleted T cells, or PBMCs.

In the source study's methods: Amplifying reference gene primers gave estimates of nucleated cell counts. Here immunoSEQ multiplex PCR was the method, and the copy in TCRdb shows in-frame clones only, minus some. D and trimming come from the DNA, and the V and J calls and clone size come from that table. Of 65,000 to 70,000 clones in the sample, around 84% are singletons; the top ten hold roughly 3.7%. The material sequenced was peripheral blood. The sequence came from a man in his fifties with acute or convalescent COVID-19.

CDR3 sequence reads: CASSGTSGGLTDTQYF. In nucleotides, the CDR3 is TGCGCCAGCAGTGGGACTAGCGGGGGGCTAACAGATACGCAGTATTTT. This rearrangement joins TRBV10-2 to TRBJ2-3, with TRBD2 matching over 14 bases. Germline CDR1 WSHSY, CDR2 SAAADI. The CDR3 has 16 amino acids. Unmatched junction bases numbered 3, after V lost 4 bases and J lost 3 bases.